What follows are 10 T cell receptor beta chains derived from one specimen sequenced in a study of blood T cell repertoires in COVID-19. This table comes from immunoSEQ multiplex PCR, and its TCRdb copy is limited to in-frame clones, with some not included. The data show tens of thousands of clones, with 85% seen just once and around 17% held by the top ten. Sequencing was carried out using peripheral blood. The receptors derive from a woman aged 60 to 75 with active COVID-19.

This rearrangement joins TRBV10-3 to TRBJ2-5, with D hard to call. This CDR3 spans 13 amino acids. Germline V gene data show CDR1 as ENHRY and CDR2 as SYGVKD. V lost 6 bases, J lost 2 bases, and 10 bases lay in between. Here the CDR3 reads CAIRETGQETQYF. The CDR3 coding sequence is TGTGCCATCAGGGAGACCGGGCAAGAGACCCAGTACTTC.

This clone has only a few counts. V is TRBV7-9 and J is TRBJ2-7; weak D call: TRBD1 (6 bases). V was clipped by 5 bases and J by 1 base, with 18 bases between them. The CDR3 contains 16 residues. The germline V gene encodes CDR1 SEHNR and CDR2 FQNEAQ (reference sequence). CDR3 sequence: CASSPSDSQLSYEQYF. CDR3 sequence (DNA): TGTGCCAGCAGCCCCTCGGACAGCCAACTTTCCTACGAGCAGTACTTC.

The rearrangement links TRBV5-1 to TRBJ2-7; 7 bases are a match to TRBD2. CDR1 is SGHRS and CDR2 is YFSETQ in the germline V gene. After removal of 0 bases from V and 0 bases from J, the junction contained 12 bases not matched to a gene. The CDR3 consists of 18 residues. CDR3 amino acids: CASSLGGRQSGVSYEQYF. DNA for the CDR3: TGCGCCAGCAGCTTGGGGGGGAGACAGAGCGGGGTCTCCTACGAGCAGTACTTC.

The chain combines TRBV5-6 with TRBJ2-7, with D uncertain. V was clipped by 1 base and J by 2 bases, with 10 bases between them. The CDR3 runs to 14 residues. Germline CDR1 reads SGHDT; CDR2 reads YYEEEE. CDR3 sequence: CASSLWPGTYEQYF. CDR3 in DNA: TGTGCCAGCAGCTTGTGGCCGGGTACCTACGAGCAGTACTTC.

The rearrangement links TRBV19 to TRBJ2-5; TRBD2 agrees at 8 bases. CDR1 and CDR2 (germline): LNHDA, SQIVND (reference sequence). The CDR3 runs 18 residues. The J segment lost 5 bases and the V segment lost 0 bases, leaving 14 bases of the junction unmatched. CDR3 sequence reads: CASSIDWTIAAGVETQYF. The CDR3 region has the DNA TGTGCCAGTAGTATAGATTGGACCATCGCAGCGGGGGTCGAGACCCAGTACTTC.

V usage is TRBV5-6 and J usage is TRBJ2-4; 10 bases fit TRBD2. CDR1 SGHDT and CDR2 YYEEEE come from the germline V gene. The CDR3 runs to 16 residues. The V segment lost 4 bases and the J segment 4 bases; nucleotides outside the gene matches: 8. The CDR3 is CASSLGSGRGKNIQYF. The CDR3 DNA reads TGTGCCAGCAGCCTTGGCAGCGGGAGGGGTAAAAACATTCAGTACTTC.

The V call is TRBV7-9, the J call TRBJ1-2; D is undetermined. The CDR3 spans 10 residues. The ends were cut back, 5 bases at V and 7 bases at J, with 5 bases in the middle. Germline V CDR1 and CDR2: SEHNR, FQNEAQ (reference sequence). Written as DNA, the CDR3 is TGTGCCAGCAGCCAAATTGGCTACACCTTC. Translated: CASSQIGYTF. The variable domain in full, with the rest retrieved from reference TRBV7-9 and TRBJ1-2, is DTGVSQNPRHKITKRGQNVTFRCDPISEHNRLYWYRQTLGQGPEFLTYFQNEAQLEKSRLLSDRFSAERPKGSFSTLEIQRTEQGDSAMYLCASSQIGYTFGSGTRLTVV.

This clone is a singleton in its sample. The chain couples TRBV7-6 to TRBJ1-1; D is perhaps TRBD1 (6 bases). Per the germline V gene, CDR1 is SGHVS and CDR2 is FNYEAQ. The length of the CDR3 is 17 residues. Trimming cost V 4 bases and J 0 bases, with 18 bases left between them. This chain's CDR3 is CASSSPGTIRMNTEAFF. CDR3 coding DNA: TGTGCCAGCAGCTCACCCGGGACAATAAGGATGAACACTGAAGCTTTCTTT.

The chain is built from TRBV4-2 and TRBJ2-7, with a possible D match to TRBD2 (6 bases). Germline V CDR1 and CDR2: LGHNA, YNFKEQ. The V end was cut by 4 bases, the J end by 2 bases, with 12 bases between. This CDR3 is built from 14 residues. The DNA for the CDR3 is TGTGCCAGCAGCCCGTCGACTAGTACCTACGAGCAGTACTTC. It translates to CASSPSTSTYEQYF.

The chain recombines TRBV15 with TRBJ2-7; no reliable D call. Germline-derived CDR1 and CDR2 are LNHNV and YYDKDF (reference sequence). The CDR3 has 13 residues. Between the trimmed V and J ends, which lost 0 bases and 3 bases, there was a span of 6 bases. In nucleotides, the CDR3 is TGTGCCACCAGCAGAGATCCCCTCTACGAGCAGTACTTC. This codes for CATSRDPLYEQYF.